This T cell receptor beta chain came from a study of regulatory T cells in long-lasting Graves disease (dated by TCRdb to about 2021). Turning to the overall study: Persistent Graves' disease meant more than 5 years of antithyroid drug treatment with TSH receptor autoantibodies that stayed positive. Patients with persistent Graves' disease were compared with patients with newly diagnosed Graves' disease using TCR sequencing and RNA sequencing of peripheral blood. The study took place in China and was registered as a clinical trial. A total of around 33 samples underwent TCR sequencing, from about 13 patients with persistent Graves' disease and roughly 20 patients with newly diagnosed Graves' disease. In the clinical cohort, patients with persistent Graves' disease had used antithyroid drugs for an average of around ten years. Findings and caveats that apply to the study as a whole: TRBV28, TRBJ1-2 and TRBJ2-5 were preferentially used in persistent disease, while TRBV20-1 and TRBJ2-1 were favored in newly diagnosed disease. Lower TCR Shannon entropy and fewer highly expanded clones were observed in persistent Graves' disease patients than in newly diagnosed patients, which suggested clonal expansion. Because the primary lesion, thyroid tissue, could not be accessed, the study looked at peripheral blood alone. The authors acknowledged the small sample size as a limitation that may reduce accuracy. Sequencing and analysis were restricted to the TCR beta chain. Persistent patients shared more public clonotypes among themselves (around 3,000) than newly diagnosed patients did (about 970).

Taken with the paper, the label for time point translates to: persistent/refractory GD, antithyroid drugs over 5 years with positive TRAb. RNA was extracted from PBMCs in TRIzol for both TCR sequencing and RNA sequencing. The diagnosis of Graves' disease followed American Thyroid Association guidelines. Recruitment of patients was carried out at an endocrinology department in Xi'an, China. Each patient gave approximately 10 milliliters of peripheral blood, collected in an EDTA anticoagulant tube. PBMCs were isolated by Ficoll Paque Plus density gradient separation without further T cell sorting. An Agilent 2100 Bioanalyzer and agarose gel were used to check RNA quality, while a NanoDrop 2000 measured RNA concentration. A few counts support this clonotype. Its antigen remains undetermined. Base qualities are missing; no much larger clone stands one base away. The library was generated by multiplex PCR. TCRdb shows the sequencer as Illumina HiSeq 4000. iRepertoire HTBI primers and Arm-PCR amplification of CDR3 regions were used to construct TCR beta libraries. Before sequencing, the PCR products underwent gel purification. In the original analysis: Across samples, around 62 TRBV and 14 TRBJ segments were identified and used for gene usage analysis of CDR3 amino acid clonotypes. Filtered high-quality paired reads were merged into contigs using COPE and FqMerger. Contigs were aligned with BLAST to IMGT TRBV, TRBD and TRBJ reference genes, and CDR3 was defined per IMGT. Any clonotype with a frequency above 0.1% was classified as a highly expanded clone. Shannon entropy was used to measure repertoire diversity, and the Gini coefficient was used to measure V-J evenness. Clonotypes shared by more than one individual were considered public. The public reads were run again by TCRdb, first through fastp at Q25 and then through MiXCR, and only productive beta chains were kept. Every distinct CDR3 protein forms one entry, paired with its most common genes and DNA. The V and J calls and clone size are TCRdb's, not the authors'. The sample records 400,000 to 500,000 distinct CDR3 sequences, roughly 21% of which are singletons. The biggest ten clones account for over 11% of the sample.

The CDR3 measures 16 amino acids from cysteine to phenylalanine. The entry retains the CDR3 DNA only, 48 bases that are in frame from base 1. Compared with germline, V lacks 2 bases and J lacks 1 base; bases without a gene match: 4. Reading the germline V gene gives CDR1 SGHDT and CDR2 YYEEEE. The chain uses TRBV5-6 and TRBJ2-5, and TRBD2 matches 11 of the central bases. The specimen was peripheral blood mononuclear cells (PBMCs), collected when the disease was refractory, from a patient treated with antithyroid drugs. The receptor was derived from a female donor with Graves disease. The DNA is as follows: TGTGCCAGCAGCTTTGGACTAGCGGGCCTCCAAGAGACCCAGTACTTC. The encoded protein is CASSFGLAGLQETQYF.